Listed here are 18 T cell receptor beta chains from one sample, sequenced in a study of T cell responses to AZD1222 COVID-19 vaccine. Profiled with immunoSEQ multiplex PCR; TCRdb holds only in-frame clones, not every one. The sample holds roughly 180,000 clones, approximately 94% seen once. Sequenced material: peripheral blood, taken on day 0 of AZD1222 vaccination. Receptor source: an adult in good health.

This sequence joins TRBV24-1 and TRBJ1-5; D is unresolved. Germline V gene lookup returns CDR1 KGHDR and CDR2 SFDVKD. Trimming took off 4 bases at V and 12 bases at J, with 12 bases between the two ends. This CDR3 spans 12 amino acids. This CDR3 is CATSESVQDQHF. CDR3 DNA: TGTGCCACCAGTGAGTCCGTCCAGGACCAGCATTTT.

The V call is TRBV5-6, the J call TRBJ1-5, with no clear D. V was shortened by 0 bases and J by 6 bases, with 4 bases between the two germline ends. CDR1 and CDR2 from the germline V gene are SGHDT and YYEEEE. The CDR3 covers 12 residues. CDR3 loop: CASSLGVQPQHF. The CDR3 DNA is TGTGCCAGCAGCTTGGGGGTTCAGCCCCAGCATTTT.

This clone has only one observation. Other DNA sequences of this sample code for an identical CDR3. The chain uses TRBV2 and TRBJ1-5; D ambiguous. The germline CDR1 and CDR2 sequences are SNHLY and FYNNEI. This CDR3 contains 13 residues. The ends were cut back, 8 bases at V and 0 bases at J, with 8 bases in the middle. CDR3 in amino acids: CASSRDSNQPQHF. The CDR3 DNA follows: TGTGCCAGCTCTCGGGATAGCAATCAGCCCCAGCATTTT.

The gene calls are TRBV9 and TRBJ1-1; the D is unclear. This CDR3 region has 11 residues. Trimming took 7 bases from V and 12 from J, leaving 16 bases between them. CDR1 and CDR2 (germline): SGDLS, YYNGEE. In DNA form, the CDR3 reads TGTGCCAGCGGAGGTTCAGGAGCAACTTTCTTT. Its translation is CASGGSGATFF. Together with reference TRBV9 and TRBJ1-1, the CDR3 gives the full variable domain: DSGVTQTPKHLITATGQRVTLRCSPRSGDLSVYWYQQSLDQGLQFLIQYYNGEERAKGNILERFSAQQFPDLHSELNLSSLELGDSALYFCASGGSGATFFGQGTRLTVV.

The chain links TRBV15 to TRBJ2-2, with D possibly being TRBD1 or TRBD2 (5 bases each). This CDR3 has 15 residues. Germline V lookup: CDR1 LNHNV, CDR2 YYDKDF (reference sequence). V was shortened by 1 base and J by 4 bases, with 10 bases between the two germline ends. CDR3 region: CATSRGLGTTGELFF. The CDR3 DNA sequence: TGTGCCACCAGCAGAGGGCTGGGGACCACCGGGGAGCTGTTTTTT. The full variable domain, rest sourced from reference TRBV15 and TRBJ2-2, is DAMVIQNPRYQVTQFGKPVTLSCSQTLNHNVMYWYQQKSSQAPKLLFHYYDKDFNNEADTPDNFQSRRPNTSFCFLDIRSPGLGDTAMYLCATSRGLGTTGELFFGEGSRLTVL.

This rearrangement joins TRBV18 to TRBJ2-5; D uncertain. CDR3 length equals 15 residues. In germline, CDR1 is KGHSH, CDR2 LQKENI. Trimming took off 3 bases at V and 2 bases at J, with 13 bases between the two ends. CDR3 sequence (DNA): TGTGCCAGCTCACCTCGATCTGTGGGGCAAGAGACCCAGTACTTC. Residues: CASSPRSVGQETQYF. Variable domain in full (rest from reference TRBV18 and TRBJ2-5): NAGVMQNPRHLVRRRGQEARLRCSPMKGHSHVYWYRQLPEEGLKFMVYLQKENIIDESGMPKERFSAEFPKEGPSILRIQQVVRGDSAAYFCASSPRSVGQETQYFGPGTRLLVL.

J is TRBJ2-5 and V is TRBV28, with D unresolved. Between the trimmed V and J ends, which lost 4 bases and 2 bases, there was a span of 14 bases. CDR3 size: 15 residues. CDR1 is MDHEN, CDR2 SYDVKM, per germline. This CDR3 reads CASSSPGIKQETQYF. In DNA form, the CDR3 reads TGTGCCAGCAGTTCCCCGGGTATTAAGCAAGAGACCCAGTACTTC.

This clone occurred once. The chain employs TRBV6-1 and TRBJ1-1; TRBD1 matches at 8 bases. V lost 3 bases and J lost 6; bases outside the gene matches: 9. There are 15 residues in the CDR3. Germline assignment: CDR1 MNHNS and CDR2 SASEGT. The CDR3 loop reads CASSDLDRVFPEAFF. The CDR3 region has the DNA TGTGCCAGCAGTGACCTGGACAGGGTGTTTCCTGAAGCTTTCTTT.

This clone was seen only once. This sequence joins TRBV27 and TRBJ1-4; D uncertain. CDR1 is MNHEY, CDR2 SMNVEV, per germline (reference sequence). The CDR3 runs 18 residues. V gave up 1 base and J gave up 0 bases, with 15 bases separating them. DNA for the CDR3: TGTGCCAGCAGTTTATTGCGCCCTCTGCCTCCAACTAATGAAAAACTGTTTTTT. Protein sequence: CASSLLRPLPPTNEKLFF.

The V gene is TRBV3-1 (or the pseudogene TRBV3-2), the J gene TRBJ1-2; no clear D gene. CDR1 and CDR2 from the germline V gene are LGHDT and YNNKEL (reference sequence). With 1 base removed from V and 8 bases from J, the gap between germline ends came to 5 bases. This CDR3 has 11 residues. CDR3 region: CASSQGEGYTF. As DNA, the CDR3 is TGTGCCAGCAGCCAAGGAGAAGGCTACACCTTC.

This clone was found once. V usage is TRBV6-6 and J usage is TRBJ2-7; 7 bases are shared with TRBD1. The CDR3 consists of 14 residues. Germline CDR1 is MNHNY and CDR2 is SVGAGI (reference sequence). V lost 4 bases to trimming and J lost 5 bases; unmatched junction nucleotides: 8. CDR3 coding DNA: TGTGCCAGCAGTTTAAAGGGGGCGGGTAACGAGCAGTACTTC. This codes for CASSLKGAGNEQYF.

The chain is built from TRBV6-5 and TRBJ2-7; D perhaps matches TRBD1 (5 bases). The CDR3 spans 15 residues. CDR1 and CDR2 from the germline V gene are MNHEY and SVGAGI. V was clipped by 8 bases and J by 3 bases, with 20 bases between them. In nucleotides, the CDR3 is TGTGCCAGCGGAAGAACTGACAGTGCGATCTACGAGCAGTACTTC. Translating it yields CASGRTDSAIYEQYF.

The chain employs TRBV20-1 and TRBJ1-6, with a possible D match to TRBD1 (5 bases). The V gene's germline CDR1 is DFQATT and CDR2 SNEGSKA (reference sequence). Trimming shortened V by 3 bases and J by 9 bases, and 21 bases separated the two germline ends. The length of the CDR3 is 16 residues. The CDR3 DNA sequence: TGCAGTGCTAGTTCACAGGCCAGGAGCGAATTTTCACCCCTCCACTTT. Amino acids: CSASSQARSEFSPLHF.

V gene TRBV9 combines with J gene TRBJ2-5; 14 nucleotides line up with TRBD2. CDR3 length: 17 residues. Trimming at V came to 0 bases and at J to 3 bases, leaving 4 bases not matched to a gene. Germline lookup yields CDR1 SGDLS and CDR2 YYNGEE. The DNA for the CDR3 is TGTGCCAGCAGCGTAGGGACTAGCGGGAGGCTCGAAGAGACCCAGTACTTC. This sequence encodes CASSVGTSGRLEETQYF.

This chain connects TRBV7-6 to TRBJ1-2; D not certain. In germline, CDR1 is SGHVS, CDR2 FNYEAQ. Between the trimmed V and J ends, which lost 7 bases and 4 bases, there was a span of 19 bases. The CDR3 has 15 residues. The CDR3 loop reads CASTSLRERSYGYTF. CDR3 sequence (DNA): TGTGCCAGCACCTCCCTCCGGGAGAGATCCTATGGCTACACCTTC.

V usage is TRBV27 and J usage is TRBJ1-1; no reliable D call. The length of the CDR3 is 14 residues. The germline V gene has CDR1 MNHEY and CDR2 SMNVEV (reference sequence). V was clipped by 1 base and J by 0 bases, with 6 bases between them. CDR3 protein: CASSLYRMNTEAFF. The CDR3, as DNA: TGTGCCAGCAGTTTATACCGGATGAACACTGAAGCTTTCTTT.

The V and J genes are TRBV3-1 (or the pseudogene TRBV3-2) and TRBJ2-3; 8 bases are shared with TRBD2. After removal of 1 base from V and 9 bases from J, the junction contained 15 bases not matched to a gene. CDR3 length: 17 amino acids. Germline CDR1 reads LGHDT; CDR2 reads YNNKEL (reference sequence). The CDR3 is CASSQGLSSGSRLTQYF. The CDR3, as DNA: TGTGCCAGCAGCCAAGGGCTTTCCAGCGGGAGCAGGCTGACGCAGTATTTT.

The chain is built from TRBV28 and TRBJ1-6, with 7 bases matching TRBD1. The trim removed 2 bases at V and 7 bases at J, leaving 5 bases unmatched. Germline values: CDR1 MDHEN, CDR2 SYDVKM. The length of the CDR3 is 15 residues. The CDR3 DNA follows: TGTGCCAGCAGTTTAACTTCAGGGGGAAATTCACCCCTCCACTTT. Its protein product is CASSLTSGGNSPLHF.